These 12 T cell receptor beta chains share one sample of origin, sequenced in a study of chemoradiotherapy in HPV16-positive cancers. This table comes from immunoSEQ multiplex PCR, and its TCRdb copy is limited to in-frame clones, with some not included. Here the sample spans 3,000 to 4,000 clones, 83% being singletons. The sequences come from tumor tissue, collected from a patient who underwent chemoradiotherapy. Receptors originate from a human donor with HPV-associated anogenital cancer.

V is TRBV7-6 and J is TRBJ2-5, with a weak D call TRBD1 (6 bases). Germline CDR1 SGHVS, CDR2 FNYEAQ. V was shortened by 5 bases and J by 4 bases, with 20 bases between the two germline ends. The length of the CDR3 is 16 residues. The CDR3 is CASSPGQSRGLETQYF. The DNA of the CDR3 is TGTGCCAGCAGCCCAGGACAGAGCCGAGGGTTAGAGACCCAGTACTTC. Filled out from reference TRBV7-6 and TRBJ2-5, the complete variable domain reads GAGVSQSPRYKVTKRGQDVALRCDPISGHVSLYWYRQALGQGPEFLTYFNYEAQQDKSGLPNDRFSAERPEGSISTLTIQRTEQRDSAMYRCASSPGQSRGLETQYFGPGTRLLVL.

J is TRBJ2-1 and V is TRBV18, with D uncertain. The CDR3 totals 15 residues. Germline CDR1 KGHSH, CDR2 LQKENI. The V end was cut by 4 bases, the J end by 3 bases, with 13 bases between. The DNA for the CDR3 is TGTGCCAGCTCACTGACTTCCTCTTACTACAATGAGCAGTTCTTC. It is translated as CASSLTSSYYNEQFF. Full variable domain (rest looked up from reference TRBV18 and TRBJ2-1): NAGVMQNPRHLVRRRGQEARLRCSPMKGHSHVYWYRQLPEEGLKFMVYLQKENIIDESGMPKERFSAEFPKEGPSILRIQQVVRGDSAAYFCASSLTSSYYNEQFFGPGTRLTVL.

The rearrangement links TRBV6-1 to TRBJ2-3; weak D call: TRBD2 (6 bases). CDR1 and CDR2 (germline): MNHNS, SASEGT. The CDR3 contains 15 residues. Between the trimmed V and J ends, which lost 7 bases and 1 base, there was a span of 15 bases. Written as DNA, the CDR3 is TGTGCCAGCACCGACGGGGGTGGGGGCACAGATACGCAGTATTTT. Translated: CASTDGGGGTDTQYF.

V gene TRBV5-5 combines with J gene TRBJ2-2; 9 nucleotides agree with TRBD1. V gave up 3 bases and J gave up 4 bases; unmatched junction bases: 1. The germline V gene has CDR1 SGHKS and CDR2 YYEKEE (reference sequence). CDR3 length: 14 amino acids. In nucleotides, the CDR3 is TGTGCCAGCAGCTGGGGACAGGGCACCGGGGAGCTGTTTTTT. Translated: CASSWGQGTGELFF.

The J gene is TRBJ2-6, the V gene TRBV7-4; either TRBD1 or TRBD2 may fit D (5 bases each). This CDR3 comprises 18 residues. The V end was cut by 4 bases, the J end by 5 bases, with 21 bases between. Germline V lookup: CDR1 SGHVT, CDR2 SQSDAQ. CDR3 in amino acids: CASSSGPSSQSRANVLTF. As DNA, the CDR3 is TGTGCCAGCAGCTCGGGGCCCAGCTCACAAAGTCGGGCCAACGTCCTGACTTTC.

The chain uses TRBV30 and TRBJ2-7; D may be TRBD1 (6 bases). V was clipped by 4 bases and J by 0 bases, with 16 bases between them. Germline-derived CDR1 and CDR2 are GTSNPN and SVGIG (reference sequence). There are 15 residues in the CDR3. The CDR3 is CAWKRGDTSSYEQYF. CDR3 coding DNA: TGTGCCTGGAAACGAGGGGACACGAGCTCCTACGAGCAGTACTTC.

The chain carries TRBV4-1 and TRBJ1-2; D possibly corresponds to TRBD1 (5 bases). CDR3 length: 16 residues. Germline V gene lookup returns CDR1 MGHRA and CDR2 YSYEKL. Deletions cut 1 base from V and 7 bases from J, with 19 bases between. The DNA for the CDR3 is TGCGCCAGCAGCCAAGCGGCACAGGCCAAGGGTATTGGCTACACCTTC. Its protein product is CASSQAAQAKGIGYTF.

On this clone: The junction departs from germline at one end; a sequencing error may be responsible. This rearrangement joins TRBV4-1 to TRBJ1-2; 7 nucleotides align to TRBD1. The CDR3 is 16 residues long. Germline V gives CDR1 MGHRA, CDR2 YSYEKL. CDR3 sequence (DNA): TGCGCCAGCAGACAAGACAGGGTATCGAGTAACTATGGCTACACCTTC. It specifies CASRQDRVSSNYGYTF.

The CDR3 DNA reads as TGTGCCAGCAGCCCCTCGAACCGGGATGAGCAGTTCTTC. Translation: CASSPSNRDEQFF. This rearrangement joins TRBV5-4 to TRBJ2-1; D is ambiguous. V lost 4 bases and J lost 8, with 13 bases in between. Per germline, CDR1 SGHNT and CDR2 YYREEE (reference sequence). This CDR3 has 13 residues.

CDR3 DNA: TGTGCCAGCAGTGACCTGGGACAGGAGGTCGGTGAGCAGTTCTTC. Protein product: CASSDLGQEVGEQFF. The chain employs TRBV25-1 and TRBJ2-1; 8 bases agree with TRBD1. With V trimmed by 3 bases and J by 9 bases, 10 bases remained unmatched. The CDR3 is 15 residues long. Germline CDR1 reads MGHDK; CDR2 reads SYGVNS.

This chain joins TRBV6-1 and TRBJ2-6; D is uncertain. V lost 1 base and J lost 4, with 8 bases in between. Germline V lookup: CDR1 MNHNS, CDR2 SASEGT. This CDR3 contains 15 residues. CDR3 sequence reads: CASSEGATGANVLTF. CDR3 nucleotide sequence: TGTGCCAGCAGTGAAGGGGCAACAGGGGCCAACGTCCTGACTTTC.

This clone was seen a single time. The chain joins TRBV10-1 to TRBJ2-6; 12 nucleotides align to TRBD1. V shed 10 bases and J 2 bases; nucleotides not matched to a gene: 21. Germline V gives CDR1 WNHNN, CDR2 SYGVQD (reference sequence). This CDR3 region has 21 residues. CDR3 protein: CAKLKLRDRGRKRTGANVLTF. For the CDR3, the DNA is TGCGCCAAACTTAAACTCCGGGACAGGGGGCGAAAGAGGACTGGGGCCAACGTCCTGACTTTC.